The rows below give T cell receptor beta chains drawn from one sample of a study of blood T cell repertoires in COVID-19. Clones were sequenced by immunoSEQ multiplex PCR, and TCRdb holds only the in-frame ones, with some missing. The sample has a few hundred thousand clones, around nine tenths seen once. The sequenced sample was peripheral blood. These receptors all stem from a man aged 55 to 69 with acute or convalescent COVID-19. Both conserved end residues are part of each CDR3. The order of the fields is V gene, J gene, D gene, clone size, CDR3 DNA, CDR3 protein. A D gene is named only where the DNA matches it firmly. Not every row has a clone size; where given, it reads once, few, many or a size class.

v_call: TRBV6-5
j_call: TRBJ1-1
d_call: .
clone_size: .
cdr3_nt: TGTGCCAGCAGTTATGCCAGGGGTTTAACTGAAGCTTTCTTT
cdr3_aa: CASSYARGLTEAFF

v_call: TRBV2
j_call: TRBJ2-5
d_call: TRBD2
clone_size: .
cdr3_nt: TGTGCCAGCAGTAGCGGGGGTGGGGAGACCCAGTACTTC
cdr3_aa: CASSSGGGETQYF

v_call: TRBV14
j_call: TRBJ1-1
d_call: .
clone_size: few
cdr3_nt: TGTGCCAGCGCCGGAGGAGCTGCTGAAGCTTTCTTT
cdr3_aa: CASAGGAAEAFF

v_call: TRBV7-3
j_call: TRBJ2-2
d_call: TRBD1
clone_size: .
cdr3_nt: TGTGCCAGCAGCCCGACGGGACAGCCGAACACCGGGGAGCTGTTTTTT
cdr3_aa: CASSPTGQPNTGELFF

v_call: TRBV6-5
j_call: TRBJ2-5
d_call: TRBD2
clone_size: .
cdr3_nt: TGTGCCAGCAGTTACGCCAGCGGGGAAGAGACCCAGTACTTC
cdr3_aa: CASSYASGEETQYF

v_call: TRBV5-6
j_call: TRBJ1-2
d_call: .
clone_size: .
cdr3_nt: TGTGCCAGCAGCTTCCGCGGAACTAACTATGGCTACACCTTC
cdr3_aa: CASSFRGTNYGYTF

v_call: TRBV19
j_call: TRBJ2-3
d_call: .
clone_size: .
cdr3_nt: TGTGCCAGTAGTATGGCCGGGGAGACAGATACGCAGTATTTT
cdr3_aa: CASSMAGETDTQYF

v_call: TRBV7-9
j_call: TRBJ2-7
d_call: .
clone_size: .
cdr3_nt: TGTGCCAGCAGGGGGGACAACTCCTACGAGCAGTACTTC
cdr3_aa: CASRGDNSYEQYF

v_call: TRBV2
j_call: TRBJ2-1
d_call: TRBD2
clone_size: few
cdr3_nt: TGTGCCAGCAGTGAGGCGGGGGGGCAGGATGAGCAGTTCTTC
cdr3_aa: CASSEAGGQDEQFF

v_call: TRBV7-2
j_call: TRBJ2-2
d_call: .
clone_size: .
cdr3_nt: TGTGCCAGCAGCTTACGACGGGGGGCGCGAGCCGGGGAGCTGTTTTTT
cdr3_aa: CASSLRRGARAGELFF

v_call: TRBV9
j_call: TRBJ2-1
d_call: TRBD1
clone_size: .
cdr3_nt: TGTGCCAGCAGCGCGAGCCCCGGGACAGCCACCTACAATGAGCAGTTCTTC
cdr3_aa: CASSASPGTATYNEQFF

v_call: TRBV9
j_call: TRBJ1-2
d_call: .
clone_size: .
cdr3_nt: TGTGCCAGCAGCGAGGCAGGGGCCTTAGCTAACTATGGCTACACCTTC
cdr3_aa: CASSEAGALANYGYTF

v_call: TRBV6-5
j_call: TRBJ1-5
d_call: TRBD1
clone_size: .
cdr3_nt: TGTGCCAGCAGCGAGGGGACAGGGAGCCAGCCCCAGCATTTT
cdr3_aa: CASSEGTGSQPQHF

v_call: TRBV28
j_call: TRBJ1-6
d_call: .
clone_size: .
cdr3_nt: TGTGCCAGCAGTTACCCGACAGGAATTCGTAATTCACCCCTCCACTTT
cdr3_aa: CASSYPTGIRNSPLHF

v_call: TRBV5-5
j_call: TRBJ1-4
d_call: TRBD1
clone_size: .
cdr3_nt: TGTGCCAGCAGCTTTGGCAGGGGGCGAACTAATGAAAAACTGTTTTTT
cdr3_aa: CASSFGRGRTNEKLFF

v_call: TRBV5-1
j_call: TRBJ2-5
d_call: .
clone_size: .
cdr3_nt: TGCGCCAGCAGCTTGACGCCGACAATGGCAGGAGAGACCCAGTACTTC
cdr3_aa: CASSLTPTMAGETQYF